This TCR beta chain was retrieved from a study of blood T cell repertoires in COVID-19. Study details: Some COVID-19 samples were acute and others convalescent; all came from the United States, Italy and Spain. T cells, B-cell-depleted T cells, or PBMCs supplied cDNA or gDNA.

The cohort comprised adults aged about 18 to 89 years residing in approximately 22 US areas. Trimming took 3 bases from V and 1 from J; bases not matched to a gene: 11. CDR1 LNHDA and CDR2 SQIVND come from the germline V gene (reference sequence). This CDR3 is built from 18 residues. Data came from immunoSEQ multiplex PCR; TCRdb stores just in-frame clones and leaves some out. The sample carries approximately 240,000 clones, roughly nine tenths recorded once. J is TRBJ1-5 and V is TRBV19, with TRBD1 matching over 8 bases. The sample was PBMCs or T cells enriched from blood (not recorded which). This receptor was obtained from a woman between 25 and 40 years old with acute COVID-19. CDR3 sequence: CASSMHRGRDSSNQPQHF. In DNA, the CDR3 is TGTGCCAGTAGTATGCACAGGGGGAGGGATAGCAGCAATCAGCCCCAGCATTTT.